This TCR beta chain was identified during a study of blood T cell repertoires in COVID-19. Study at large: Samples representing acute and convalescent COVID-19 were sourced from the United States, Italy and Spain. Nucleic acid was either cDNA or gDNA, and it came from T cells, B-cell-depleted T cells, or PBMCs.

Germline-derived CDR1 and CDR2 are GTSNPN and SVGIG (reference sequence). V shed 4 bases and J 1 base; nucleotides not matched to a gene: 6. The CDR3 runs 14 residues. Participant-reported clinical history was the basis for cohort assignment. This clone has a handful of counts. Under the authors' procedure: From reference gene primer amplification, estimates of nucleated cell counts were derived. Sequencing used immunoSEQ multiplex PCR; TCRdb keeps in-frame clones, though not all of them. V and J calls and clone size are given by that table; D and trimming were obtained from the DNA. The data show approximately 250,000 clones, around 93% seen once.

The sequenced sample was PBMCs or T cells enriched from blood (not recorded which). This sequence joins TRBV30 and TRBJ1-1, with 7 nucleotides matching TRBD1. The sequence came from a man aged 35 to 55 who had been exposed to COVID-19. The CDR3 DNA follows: TGTGCCTGGAAGCAGACAGGGCAGAACACTGAAGCTTTCTTT. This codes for CAWKQTGQNTEAFF.